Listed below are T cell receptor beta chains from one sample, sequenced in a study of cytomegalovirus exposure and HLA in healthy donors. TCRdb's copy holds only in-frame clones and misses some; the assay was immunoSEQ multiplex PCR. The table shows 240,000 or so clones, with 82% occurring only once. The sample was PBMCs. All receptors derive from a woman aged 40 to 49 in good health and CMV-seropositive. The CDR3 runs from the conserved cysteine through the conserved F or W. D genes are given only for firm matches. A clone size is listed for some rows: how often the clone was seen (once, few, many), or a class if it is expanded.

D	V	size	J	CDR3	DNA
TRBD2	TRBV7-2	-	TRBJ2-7	CASSLKLAGGPEQYF	TGTGCCAGCAGCCTCAAACTAGCGGGGGGGCCCGAGCAGTACTTC
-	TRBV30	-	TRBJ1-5	CAWSGQSGQPQHF	TGTGCCTGGAGTGGACAGTCAGGACAGCCCCAGCATTTT
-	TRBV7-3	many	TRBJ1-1	CASRPAGNTEAFF	TGTGCCAGCAGGCCTGCGGGGAACACTGAAGCTTTCTTT
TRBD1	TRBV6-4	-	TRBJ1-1	CASSTTGDTEAFF	TGTGCCAGCAGTACCACAGGGGACACTGAAGCTTTCTTT
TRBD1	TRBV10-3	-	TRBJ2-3	CAINGQGTTDTQYF	TGTGCCATCAATGGACAGGGGACCACAGATACGCAGTATTTT
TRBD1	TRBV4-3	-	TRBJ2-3	CASSPGDRAGDTQYF	TGCGCCAGCAGCCCTGGGGACAGGGCAGGGGATACGCAGTATTTT
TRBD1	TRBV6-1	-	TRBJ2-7	CASSMGQGAGKYF	TGTGCCAGCAGCATGGGACAGGGGGCGGGGAAGTACTTC
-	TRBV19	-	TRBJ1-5	CASSMGGLRNQPQHF	TGTGCCAGTAGTATGGGGGGGCTCCGCAATCAGCCCCAGCATTTT
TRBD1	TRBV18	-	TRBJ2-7	CASSPWTGGSYEQYF	TGTGCCAGCTCACCTTGGACAGGGGGTTCCTACGAGCAGTACTTC
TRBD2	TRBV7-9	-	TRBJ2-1	CASSPPGLFTMAVFF	TGTGCCAGCAGCCCCCCGGGACTATTCACAATGGCTGTGTTCTTC
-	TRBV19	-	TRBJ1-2	CASSQDFYGYTF	TGTGCCAGTAGTCAAGACTTTTATGGCTACACCTTC
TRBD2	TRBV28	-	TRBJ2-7	CASSWLAGEGEQYF	TGTGCCAGCAGTTGGCTAGCGGGAGAAGGCGAGCAGTACTTC